The next 16 T cell receptor beta chains were all read from a single sample in a study of spatial heterogeneity in lung cancer. TCRdb reprocessed the 5' RACE reads via MiXCR and lists one record per CDR3 protein. Of over 95,000 distinct CDR3 sequences in the sample, under 14% were seen once. The time point was: blood at routine non-recurrence follow-up after resection. Sample: PBMCs, taken at follow-up. The receptor set was obtained from a female donor with early-stage non-small cell lung cancer.

The rearrangement links TRBV12-3 or TRBV12-4 to TRBJ1-1; TRBD1 matches 7 bases. V lost 1 base, J lost 6 bases, and 8 bases stayed unmatched. CDR3 length: 15 residues. The DNA of the CDR3 is TGTGCCAGCAGTTTAGACAGGGGAGGAGAGTCTGAAGCTTTCTTT. Its translation: CASSLDRGGESEAFF.

This clonotype appeared a few times. The chain uses TRBV28 and TRBJ1-4, with D uncertain. Germline CDR1 and CDR2: MDHEN and SYDVKM. V lost 2 bases and J 0 bases, leaving 7 bases between the germline ends. This CDR3 has 15 residues. CDR3: CASSLSGATNEKLFF. Written as DNA, the CDR3 is TGTGCCAGCAGTTTAAGTGGGGCAACTAATGAAAAACTGTTTTTT.

This clonotype was picked up a small number of times. The V call is TRBV13, the J call TRBJ2-1; the match to TRBD2 covers 8 bases. After removal of 4 bases from V and 6 bases from J, the junction contained 14 bases not matched to a gene. This CDR3 region has 17 residues. CDR1 and CDR2 (germline): PRHDT, FYEKMQ (reference sequence). The chain's CDR3 is CASSSRLGAGVGNEQFF. The CDR3 DNA follows: TGTGCCAGCAGCTCCCGTTTAGGAGCGGGAGTGGGCAATGAGCAGTTCTTC.

The CDR3 spells CASSNGLQETQYF. The CDR3 DNA reads TGTGCCAGCAGCAACGGACTGCAAGAGACCCAGTACTTC. This sequence joins TRBV3-1 and TRBJ2-5, with D maybe TRBD2 (5 bases). V lost 5 bases and J 2 bases, leaving 9 bases between the germline ends. This CDR3 spans 13 amino acids. CDR1 and CDR2 (germline): LGHDT, YNNKEL (reference sequence).

This chain uses TRBV24-1 with TRBJ1-1; a possible D gene is TRBD1 (6 bases). Germline CDR1 reads KGHDR; CDR2 reads SFDVKD. Trimming left V 6 bases short and J 1 base short, with 8 bases between. The CDR3 totals 13 residues. The CDR3 DNA reads TGTGCCACCAGTAGACAGGAGAACACTGAAGCTTTCTTT. It translates to CATSRQENTEAFF.

The rearrangement joins TRBV6-2 or TRBV6-3 to TRBJ1-5; the D gene is possibly TRBD1 (6 bases). This CDR3 is 16 amino acids long. Germline V CDR1 and CDR2: MNHEY, SVGEGT. V lost 0 bases and J 6 bases, leaving 15 bases between the germline ends. For the CDR3, the DNA is TGTGCCAGCAGTTACTCGACCAGGGGAGATAGTCAGCCCCAGCATTTT. Translating gives CASSYSTRGDSQPQHF.

This clonotype was counted only a few times. The V gene is TRBV2, the J gene TRBJ1-4; D uncertain. The germline gives CDR1 SNHLY, CDR2 FYNNEI. This CDR3 has 12 amino acids. The germline V and J ends were trimmed by 4 bases and 5 bases, with 5 bases remaining between them. CDR3 coding DNA: TGTGCCAGCAGTGGGCAGAATGAAAAACTGTTTTTT. Its translation: CASSGQNEKLFF.

The chain couples TRBV15 to TRBJ1-3; a weak D match, TRBD1 (6 bases). The CDR3 extends over 16 amino acids. Looked up from germline, CDR1 is LNHNV and CDR2 is YYDKDF (reference sequence). Trimming took 0 bases from V and 3 from J, leaving 12 bases between them. CDR3 region: CATSRDPPTGGNTIYF. The CDR3 nucleotides read TGTGCCACCAGCAGAGATCCCCCGACAGGTGGAAACACCATATATTTT.

This clonotype was recorded many times. This chain uses TRBV11-3 with TRBJ2-3; D is unresolved. V lost 3 bases, J lost 2 bases, and 6 bases lay in between. The CDR3 totals 13 residues. The germline V gene has CDR1 SGHNT and CDR2 YENEEA. The CDR3: CASSLSTTDTQYF. The CDR3 region has the DNA TGTGCCAGCAGCTTGAGTACCACAGATACGCAGTATTTT. Complete variable domain (other parts from reference TRBV11-3 and TRBJ2-3): EAGVVQSPRYKIIEKKQPVAFWCNPISGHNTLYWYLQNLGQGPELLIRYENEEAVDDSQLPKDRFSAERLKGVDSTLKIQPAELGDSAVYLCASSLSTTDTQYFGPGTRLTVL.

This chain connects TRBV7-2 to TRBJ2-3, with TRBD2 matching over 7 bases. The germline CDR1 and CDR2 sequences are SGHTA and FQGNSA. This CDR3 region has 15 residues. V lost 2 bases and J lost 5; bases outside the gene matches: 7. The CDR3, as DNA: TGTGCCAGCAGCTTATGGGGGAGGGGAGGAGATACGCAGTATTTT. It specifies CASSLWGRGGDTQYF.

Of note for this clonotype: Possible read error: a much larger clone is one base away. The CDR3: CSASPIEGSGNTIYF. The CDR3 DNA reads TGCAGCGCCTCCCCCATTGAAGGCTCTGGAAACACCATATATTTT. This sequence joins TRBV29-1 and TRBJ1-3; D is uncertain. Germline CDR1 and CDR2: SQVTM and ANQGSEA. The CDR3 extends over 15 amino acids. V was clipped by 7 bases and J by 0 bases, with 16 bases between them.

This clonotype was recorded many times. The chain links TRBV7-3 to TRBJ1-1; no firm D call. The CDR3 is made up of 18 amino acids. Trimming removed 4 bases at V and 1 base at J, with 22 bases between. Per the germline V gene, CDR1 is SGHTA and CDR2 is FQGTGA. The CDR3 nucleotides are TGTGCCAGCAGCTCGCCCTTCGAATGGGTAGGGTGGAACACTGAAGCTTTCTTT. Its translation: CASSSPFEWVGWNTEAFF.

In this sample, this clonotype turned up many times. V and J are TRBV7-2 and TRBJ2-1; TRBD1 matches at 7 bases. Germline V gene lookup returns CDR1 SGHTA and CDR2 FQGNSA. The CDR3 spans 18 residues. With V trimmed by 6 bases and J by 2 bases, 16 bases remained unmatched. This CDR3 is CASRSTPEGQRPYNEQFF. CDR3 bases: TGTGCCAGCAGATCTACGCCCGAGGGACAGCGGCCCTACAATGAGCAGTTCTTC. Based on the CDR3 plus reference TRBV7-2 and TRBJ2-1, the full variable domain is GAGVSQSPSNKVTEKGKDVELRCDPISGHTALYWYRQSLGQGLEFLIYFQGNSAPDKSGLPSDRFSAERTGGSVSTLTIQRTQQEDSAVYLCASRSTPEGQRPYNEQFFGPGTRLTVL.

This chain uses TRBV6-5 with TRBJ2-4; TRBD2 matches at 10 bases. This CDR3 has 19 amino acids. The germline V gene has CDR1 MNHEY and CDR2 SVGAGI. Unmatched junction bases numbered 8, after V lost 0 bases and J lost 0 bases. DNA for the CDR3: TGTGCCAGCAGTTACTCTCTTCCTAGCGGGAGTGGAGCCAAAAACATTCAGTACTTC. This sequence encodes CASSYSLPSGSGAKNIQYF.

This clonotype was detected only a few times. The V call is TRBV7-2, the J call TRBJ1-1, with a weak D call TRBD1 (6 bases). Germline V gives CDR1 SGHTA, CDR2 FQGNSA. With 0 bases removed from V and 5 bases from J, the gap between germline ends came to 13 bases. The CDR3 consists of 15 residues. The CDR3 DNA sequence: TGTGCCAGCAGCTTAGCTCGGGGGGCGCAGACTGAAGCTTTCTTT. Its protein is CASSLARGAQTEAFF.

This clonotype was counted ten times or more. V usage is TRBV7-9 and J usage is TRBJ2-7, with 15 bases lining up with TRBD2. Germline V gene data show CDR1 as SEHNR and CDR2 as FQNEAQ (reference sequence). The CDR3 has 15 residues. V lost 5 bases to trimming and J lost 8 bases; unmatched junction nucleotides: 7. CDR3 sequence: CASSLGGLAGGKQYF. The CDR3 nucleotides are TGTGCCAGCAGCCTAGGGGGACTAGCGGGAGGTAAGCAGTACTTC.